This T cell receptor (beta chain) is drawn from a study of shared clonotypes between healthy human individuals. V was clipped by 5 bases and J by 7 bases, with 15 bases between them. The length of the CDR3 is 14 residues. From germline, CDR1 is SGHVS and CDR2 FQNEAQ. The assay was immunoSEQ multiplex PCR, and TCRdb's table has in-frame clones only and misses some. The sample holds 1.6 million or so clones, approximately 98.5% seen once. This clone was detected once. The sequence derives from a man aged 25 to 40 in good health. The rearrangement uses TRBV7-8 and TRBJ2-4; possible D gene TRBD2, 6 bases. What was sequenced was naive CD4+ T cells sorted from blood. Noted subset: CD45RA+ positively selected. This CDR3 is CASSPLTSLNIQYF. CDR3 in DNA: TGTGCCAGCAGCCCGCTGACTAGTCTGAACATTCAGTACTTC.